The source of this T cell receptor (beta chain) is a study of regulatory T cells in long-lasting Graves disease. V gave up 5 bases and J gave up 4 bases; unmatched junction bases: 6. CDR1 SGHAT and CDR2 FQNNGV come from the germline V gene. The CDR3 extends over 15 amino acids. Investigators prepared the TCR beta libraries by applying iRepertoire HTBI primers and Arm-PCR of CDR3 regions. MiXCR was run by TCRdb on the multiplex PCR reads, yielding one entry per CDR3 protein. The table shows over 250,000 distinct CDR3 sequences, with 20% to 25% occurring only once. Time point of the sample: persistent/refractory GD, antithyroid drugs over 5 years with positive TRAb. TCR sequences were obtained from RNA taken from PBMCs.

The rearrangement uses TRBV11-2 and TRBJ2-3; 10 positions agree with TRBD2. This material consisted of peripheral blood mononuclear cells (PBMCs), taken when the disease was refractory, from a patient treated with antithyroid drugs. This TCR came from a female donor with Graves disease. This CDR3 is CASSPGTSVPDTQYF. Written as DNA, the CDR3 is TGTGCCAGCAGCCCCGGGACTAGCGTACCAGATACGCAGTATTTT.